One T cell receptor (delta chain) is described in this entry. Its target is unknown. At one of its ends the junction is not consistent with the germline gene, which may arise from a read error. CDR1 GEAIGNYY and CDR2 EKD come from the germline V gene. The CDR3 consists of 20 residues. TCRdb applied CATT to the RT-PCR reads for clone calling. Here the sample spans around 750 delta-chain clones, around 20% being singletons. The data stem from a study of gammadelta T cells in human blood. Study-wide findings and caveats: Microbial exposure reportedly appeared to drive polyclonal expansion of innate gamma-delta T cells right after birth.

The sequence came from a human fetus. The V and J genes are TRDV2 and TRDJ3; 10 bases are a match to TRDD3. The sample was Vgamma9Vdelta2 gamma-delta T cells from fetal blood. The CDR3 protein is CACDTVGVRGIRGDTQQMFF. CDR3 nucleotides: TGTGCCTGTGACACCGTAGGAGTCAGGGGGATACGCGGGGACACCCAACAGATGTTTTTC.